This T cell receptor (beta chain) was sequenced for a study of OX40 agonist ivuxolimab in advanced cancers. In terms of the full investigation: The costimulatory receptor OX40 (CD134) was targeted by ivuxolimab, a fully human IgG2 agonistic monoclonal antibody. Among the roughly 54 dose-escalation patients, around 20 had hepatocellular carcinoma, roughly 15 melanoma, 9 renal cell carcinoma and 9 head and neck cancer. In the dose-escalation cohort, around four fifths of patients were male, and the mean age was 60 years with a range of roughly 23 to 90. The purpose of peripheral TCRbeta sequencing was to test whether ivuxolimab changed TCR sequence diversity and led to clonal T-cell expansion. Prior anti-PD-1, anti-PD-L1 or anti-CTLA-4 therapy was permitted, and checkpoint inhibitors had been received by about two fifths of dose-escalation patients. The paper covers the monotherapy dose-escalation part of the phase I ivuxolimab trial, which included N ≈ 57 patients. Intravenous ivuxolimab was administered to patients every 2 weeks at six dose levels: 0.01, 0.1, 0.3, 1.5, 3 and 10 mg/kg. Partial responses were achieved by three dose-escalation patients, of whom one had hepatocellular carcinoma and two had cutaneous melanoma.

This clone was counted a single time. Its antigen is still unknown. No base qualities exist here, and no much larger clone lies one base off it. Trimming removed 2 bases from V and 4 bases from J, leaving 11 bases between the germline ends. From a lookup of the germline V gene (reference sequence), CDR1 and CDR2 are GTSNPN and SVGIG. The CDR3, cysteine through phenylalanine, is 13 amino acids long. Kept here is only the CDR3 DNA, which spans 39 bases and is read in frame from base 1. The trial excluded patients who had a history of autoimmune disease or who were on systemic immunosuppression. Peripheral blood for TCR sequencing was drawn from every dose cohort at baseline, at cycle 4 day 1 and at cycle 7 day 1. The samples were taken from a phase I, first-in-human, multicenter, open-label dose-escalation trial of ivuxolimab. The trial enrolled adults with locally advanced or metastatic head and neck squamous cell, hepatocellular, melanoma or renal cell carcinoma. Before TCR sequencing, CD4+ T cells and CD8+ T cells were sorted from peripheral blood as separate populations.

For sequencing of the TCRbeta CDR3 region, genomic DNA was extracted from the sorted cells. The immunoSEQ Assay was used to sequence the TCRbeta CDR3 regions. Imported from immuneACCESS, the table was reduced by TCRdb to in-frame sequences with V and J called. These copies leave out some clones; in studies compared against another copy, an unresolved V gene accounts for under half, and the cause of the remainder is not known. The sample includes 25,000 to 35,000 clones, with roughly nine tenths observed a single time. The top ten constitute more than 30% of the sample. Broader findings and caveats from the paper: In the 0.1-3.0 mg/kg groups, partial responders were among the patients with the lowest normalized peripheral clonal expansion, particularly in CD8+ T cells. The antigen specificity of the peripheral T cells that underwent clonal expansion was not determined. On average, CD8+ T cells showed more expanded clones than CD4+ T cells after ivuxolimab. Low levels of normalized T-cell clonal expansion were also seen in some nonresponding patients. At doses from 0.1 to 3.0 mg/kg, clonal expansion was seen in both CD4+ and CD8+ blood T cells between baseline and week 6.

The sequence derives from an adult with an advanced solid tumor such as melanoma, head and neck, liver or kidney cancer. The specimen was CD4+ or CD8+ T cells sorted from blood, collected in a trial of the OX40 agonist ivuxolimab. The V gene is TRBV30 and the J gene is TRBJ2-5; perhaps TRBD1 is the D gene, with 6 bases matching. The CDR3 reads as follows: CAWSPTGRETQYF. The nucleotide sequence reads TGTGCCTGGAGTCCTACAGGGAGAGAGACCCAGTACTTC.